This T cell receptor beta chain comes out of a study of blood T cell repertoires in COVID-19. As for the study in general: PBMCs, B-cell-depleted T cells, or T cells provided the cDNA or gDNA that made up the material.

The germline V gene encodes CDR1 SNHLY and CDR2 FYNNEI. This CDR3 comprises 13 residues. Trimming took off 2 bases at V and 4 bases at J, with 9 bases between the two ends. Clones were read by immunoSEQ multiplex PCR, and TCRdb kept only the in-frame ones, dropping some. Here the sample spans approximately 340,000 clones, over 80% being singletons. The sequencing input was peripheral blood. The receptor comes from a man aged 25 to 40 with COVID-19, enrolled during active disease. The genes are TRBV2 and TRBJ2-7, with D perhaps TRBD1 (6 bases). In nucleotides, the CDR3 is TGTGCCAGCAGTGAAACAGGGCCTTACGAGCAGTACTTC. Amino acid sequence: CASSETGPYEQYF.